This T cell receptor beta chain originates from a study of technical replicates of blood from several donors. Profiling relied on immunoSEQ multiplex PCR, and the TCRdb table lists in-frame clones only, not all of them. Here the sample spans tens of thousands of clones, roughly 92% being singletons. This clone was recorded only once. The receptor comes from a human donor in good health. Sequencing was done on a sample of T cells isolated from PBMCs.

CDR3 coding DNA: TGTGCCTGCTCAGGGACAGGCGTTTATGGCTACACCTTC. It yields the protein CACSGTGVYGYTF. This chain connects TRBV30 to TRBJ1-2; the match to TRBD1 covers 8 bases. This CDR3 is built from 13 residues. The germline V gene has CDR1 GTSNPN and CDR2 SVGIG (reference sequence). Unmatched junction bases numbered 8, after V lost 6 bases and J lost 5 bases.